This TCR beta chain appears in the sequencing data of a study of T cells after yellow fever vaccination. This clonotype was observed once. Each CDR3 protein is one row after TCRdb ran MiXCR on the 5' RACE reads. The data show under 550,000 distinct CDR3 sequences, 20% to 25% seen once. This CDR3 region has 15 residues. Germline CDR1 reads MNHEY; CDR2 reads SMNVEV (reference sequence). V was clipped by 5 bases and J by 9 bases, with 19 bases between them. The chain has TRBV27 and TRBJ2-2; maybe TRBD1 (6 bases). The specimen was PBMCs, collected roughly 20 days after the first yellow fever vaccination. This TCR was recovered from a man aged 18 to 35 who received the YFV17D yellow fever vaccine. CDR3: CASSTRDTGYRELFF. The DNA of the CDR3 is TGTGCCAGCAGTACCCGGGACACCGGGTACAGGGAGCTGTTTTTT.